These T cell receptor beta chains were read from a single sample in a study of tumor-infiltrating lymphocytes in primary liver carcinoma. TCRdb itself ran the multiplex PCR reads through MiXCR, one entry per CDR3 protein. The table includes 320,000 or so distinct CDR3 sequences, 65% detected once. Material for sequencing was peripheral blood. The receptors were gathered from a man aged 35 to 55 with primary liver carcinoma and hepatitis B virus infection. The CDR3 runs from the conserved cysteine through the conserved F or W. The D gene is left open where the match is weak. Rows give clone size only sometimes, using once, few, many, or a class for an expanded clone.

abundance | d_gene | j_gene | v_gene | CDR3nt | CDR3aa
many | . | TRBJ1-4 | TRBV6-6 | TGTGCCAGCAGGGACAGCTTAAATGAAAAACTGTTTTTT | CASRDSLNEKLFF
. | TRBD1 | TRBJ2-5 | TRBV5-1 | TGCGCCAGCAGCGTGACAGGGGTCCAAGAGACCCAGTACTTC | CASSVTGVQETQYF
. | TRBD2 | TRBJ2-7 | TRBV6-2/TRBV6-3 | TGTGCCAGCAGTTGGACTAGCGCGCACGAGCTGTACTTC | CASSWTSAHELYF
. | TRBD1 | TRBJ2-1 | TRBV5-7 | TGTGCCAGCAACTTAGTTATCCAGGGGGCCCTAGGGTTCTTC | CASNLVIQGALGFF
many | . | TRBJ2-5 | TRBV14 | TGTGCCAGCAGCCGAAGCCTTCAAGAGACCCAGTACTTC | CASSRSLQETQYF
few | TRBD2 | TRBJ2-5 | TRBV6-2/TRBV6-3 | TGTGCCAGCAGCCCTACCCGTCAGACTAGCGGGAGAAGGGAGGCCCAGTACTTC | CASSPTRQTSGRREAQYF
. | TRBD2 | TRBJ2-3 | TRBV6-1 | TGTGTCAGCAGTGTGGAGACTAGCGGGATGGGCACAGATACGCAGTATTTT | CVSSVETSGMGTDTQYF
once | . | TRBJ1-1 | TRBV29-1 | TGCAGCGTTGGGGGGGGAATGAACACTGAAGCTTTCTTT | CSVGGGMNTEAFF
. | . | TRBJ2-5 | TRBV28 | TGTGCCAGCAGTTTGGGCGTCCAGTACTTC | CASSLGVQYF
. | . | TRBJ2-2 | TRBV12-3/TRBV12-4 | TGTCCCAGCAGTTTTTTCGGGACCGGGGAGCTGTTTTTT | CPSSFFGTGELFF
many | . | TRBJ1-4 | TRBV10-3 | TGTGCCATCAGTGAAGGGAGACAGCGCAATGAAAAACTGTTTTTT | CAISEGRQRNEKLFF
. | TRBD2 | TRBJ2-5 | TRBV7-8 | TGTGCCAGCAGGCGCGGCAGCGGGAGGGCCAGGGAGACCCAGTACTTC | CASRRGSGRARETQYF
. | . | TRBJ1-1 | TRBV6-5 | TGTGCCAGCAGTTACGTTAGAACGAGTGGCATTGAAGCTTTCTTT | CASSYVRTSGIEAFF
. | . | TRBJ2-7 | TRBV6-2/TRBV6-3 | TGTGCCAGCGCCGACAGGATCTACGAGCAGTACTTC | CASADRIYEQYF
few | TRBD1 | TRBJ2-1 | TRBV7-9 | TGTGCCAGCAGCCGACAGGGGACTGACAATGAGCAGTTCTTC | CASSRQGTDNEQFF
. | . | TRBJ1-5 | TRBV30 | TGTGCCTGGAGTAGGACGGTAAACCAGACCCAGCATTTT | CAWSRTVNQTQHF
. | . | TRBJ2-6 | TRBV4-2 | TGTGCCAGCAGCCAAGAAGGCCGCTCTGGGGCCAATGTCCCGACTTTC | CASSQEGRSGANVPTF
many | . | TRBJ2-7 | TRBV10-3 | TGTGCCATCAGTGAGGTCCCTAGCTTGGCCTACGAGCAGTACTTC | CAISEVPSLAYEQYF
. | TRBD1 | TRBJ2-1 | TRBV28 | TGTGCCACCTCCAAAGGGGGCCTCGACATTGAGCAGTTCTTC | CATSKGGLDIEQFF
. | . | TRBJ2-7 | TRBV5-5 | TGTGCCAGCAGCTTGCTTGTGGACCTGTCCTACGAGCAGTACTTC | CASSLLVDLSYEQYF
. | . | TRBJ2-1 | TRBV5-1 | TGCGCCAGCAGCATGGTTGCGAGCGGCCATGAGCAGTTCTTC | CASSMVASGHEQFF
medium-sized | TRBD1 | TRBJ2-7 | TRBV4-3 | TGCGCCAGCAGCCAAGATACGGGGACAGCAGACGCGGAGTACTTC | CASSQDTGTADAEYF
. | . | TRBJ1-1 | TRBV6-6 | TGTGCCAGCAGTTACTCGACTTATGGGACCGGGACTGAAGCTTTCTTT | CASSYSTYGTGTEAFF
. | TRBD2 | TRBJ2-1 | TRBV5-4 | TGTGCCAGCAGCTCCCGGGCTGGCGGGAGGGCCGGTGAGCAGTTCTTC | CASSSRAGGRAGEQFF
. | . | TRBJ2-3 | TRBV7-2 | TGTGCCAGCAGCTTGAAGGGTAGGCTGTATTTT | CASSLKGRLYF
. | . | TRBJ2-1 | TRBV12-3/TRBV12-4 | TGTGCCAGCTCCAAAGCGAGGTTAGCGACTAATCGTCCGACGAATGAGCAGTTCTTC | CASSKARLATNRPTNEQFF
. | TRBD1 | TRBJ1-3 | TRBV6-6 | TGTACCAGCAGGGGGGCACCTCCCGGGACAGGGGCCAACCCCTCTGGAAACACCATATATTTT | CTSRGAPPGTGANPSGNTIYF
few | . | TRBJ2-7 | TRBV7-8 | TGTGCCAGCAGCTCCCGGGGTTGGGAGGCAAAGGAGCAGTACTTC | CASSSRGWEAKEQYF
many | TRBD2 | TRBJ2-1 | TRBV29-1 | TGCAGCCCGATACTAGCGCTCTACAATGAGCAGTTCTTC | CSPILALYNEQFF
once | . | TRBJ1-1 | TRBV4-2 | TGTGGCAGCCGGGGCGGACTGGGCCCTGAAGCTTTCTTT | CGSRGGLGPEAFF